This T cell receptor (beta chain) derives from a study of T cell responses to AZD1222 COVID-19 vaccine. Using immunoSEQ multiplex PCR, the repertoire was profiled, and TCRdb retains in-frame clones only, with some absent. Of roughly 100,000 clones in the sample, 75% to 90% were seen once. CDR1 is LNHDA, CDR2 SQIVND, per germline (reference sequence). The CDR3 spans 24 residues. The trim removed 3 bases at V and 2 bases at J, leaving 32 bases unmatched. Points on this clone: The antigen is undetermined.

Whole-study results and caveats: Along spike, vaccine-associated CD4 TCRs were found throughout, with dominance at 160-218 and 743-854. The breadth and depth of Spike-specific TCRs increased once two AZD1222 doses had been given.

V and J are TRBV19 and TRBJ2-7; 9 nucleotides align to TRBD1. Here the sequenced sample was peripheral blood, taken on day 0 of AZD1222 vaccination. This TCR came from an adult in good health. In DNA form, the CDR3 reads TGTGCCAGTAGTATTTTTATATCCGCTGGTTCTGGGACAGGGATCAAGAGGGGGGCCTACGAGCAGTACTTC. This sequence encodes CASSIFISAGSGTGIKRGAYEQYF.